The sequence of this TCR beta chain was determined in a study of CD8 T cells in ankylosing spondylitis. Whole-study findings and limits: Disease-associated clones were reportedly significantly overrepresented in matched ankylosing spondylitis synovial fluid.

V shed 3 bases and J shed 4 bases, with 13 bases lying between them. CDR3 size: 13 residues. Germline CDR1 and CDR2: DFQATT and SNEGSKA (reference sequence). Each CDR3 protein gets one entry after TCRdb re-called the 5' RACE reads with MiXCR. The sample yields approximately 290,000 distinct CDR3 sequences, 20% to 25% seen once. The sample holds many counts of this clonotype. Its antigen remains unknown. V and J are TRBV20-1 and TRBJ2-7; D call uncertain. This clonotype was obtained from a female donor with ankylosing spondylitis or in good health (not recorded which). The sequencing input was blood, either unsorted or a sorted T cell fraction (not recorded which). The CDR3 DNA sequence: TGCAGTGCTAGGCTATTCTGGGGATACGAGCAGTACTTC. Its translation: CSARLFWGYEQYF.